This section outlines one T cell receptor beta chain sequence together with its context. Trimming left V 8 bases short and J 6 bases short, with 14 bases between. The CDR3 consists of 12 residues. CDR1 and CDR2 from the germline V gene are MNHEY and SVGAGI. Each sorted fraction was over 98% pure. The sample originates from a study of beta chain features in type 1 diabetes. As every portion of the isolated RNA was reverse transcribed, the sequencing read expressed TCRB transcripts. Profiling relied on immunoSEQ multiplex PCR, and the TCRdb table lists in-frame clones only, not all of them. In the table there are hundreds of thousands of clones, 11% to 15% of which are singletons.

The rearrangement links TRBV6-5 to TRBJ2-7; no definite D call. Sequencing input: naive CD4+ T cells from blood. The TCR comes from a woman in her thirties or forties in good health. This chain's CDR3 is CASLGGRGEQYF. Here the CDR3 DNA reads TGTGCCAGCCTCGGCGGCCGAGGCGAGCAGTACTTC.